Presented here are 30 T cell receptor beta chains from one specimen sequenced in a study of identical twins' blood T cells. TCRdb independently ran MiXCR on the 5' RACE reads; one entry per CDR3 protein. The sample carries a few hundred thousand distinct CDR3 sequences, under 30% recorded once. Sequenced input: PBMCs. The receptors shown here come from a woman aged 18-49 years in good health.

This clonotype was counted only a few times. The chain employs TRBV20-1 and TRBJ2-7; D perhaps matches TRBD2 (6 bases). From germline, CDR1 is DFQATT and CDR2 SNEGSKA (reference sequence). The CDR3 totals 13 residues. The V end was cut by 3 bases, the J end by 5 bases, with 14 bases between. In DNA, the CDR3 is TGCAGTGCTAGCTTCCCGGGACTTAACGAGCAGTACTTC. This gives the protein CSASFPGLNEQYF.

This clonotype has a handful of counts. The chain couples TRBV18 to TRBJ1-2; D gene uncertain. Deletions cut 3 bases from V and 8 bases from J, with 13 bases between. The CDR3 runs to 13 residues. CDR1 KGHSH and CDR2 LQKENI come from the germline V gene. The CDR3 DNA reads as TGTGCCAGCTCACCTGATGTTGACACAGGCTACACCTTC. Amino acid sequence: CASSPDVDTGYTF.

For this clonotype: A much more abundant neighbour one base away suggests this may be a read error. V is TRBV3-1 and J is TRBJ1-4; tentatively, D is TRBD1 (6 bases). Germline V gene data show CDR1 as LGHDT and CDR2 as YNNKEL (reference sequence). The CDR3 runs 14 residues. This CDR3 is CASSLTRGSEELFF. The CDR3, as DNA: TGTGCCAGCAGCCTGACCAGGGGCTCTGAAGAACTGTTTTTT.

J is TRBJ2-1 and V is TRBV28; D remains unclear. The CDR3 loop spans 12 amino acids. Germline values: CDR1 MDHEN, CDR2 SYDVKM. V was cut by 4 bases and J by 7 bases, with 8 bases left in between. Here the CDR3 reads CASSWIYNEQFF. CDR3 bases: TGTGCCAGCAGTTGGATCTATAATGAGCAGTTCTTC. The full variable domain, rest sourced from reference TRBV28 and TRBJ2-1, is DVKVTQSSRYLVKRTGEKVFLECVQDMDHENMFWYRQDPGLGLRLIYFSYDVKMKEKGDIPEGYSVSREKKERFSLILESASTNQTSMYLCASSWIYNEQFFGPGTRLTVL.

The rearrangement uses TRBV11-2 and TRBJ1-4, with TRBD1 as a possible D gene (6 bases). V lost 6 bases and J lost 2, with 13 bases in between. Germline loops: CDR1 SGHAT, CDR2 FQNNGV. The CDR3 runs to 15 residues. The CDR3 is CASSLRQDTNEKLFF. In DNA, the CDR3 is TGTGCCAGCAGTTTAAGACAGGACACTAATGAAAAACTGTTTTTT.

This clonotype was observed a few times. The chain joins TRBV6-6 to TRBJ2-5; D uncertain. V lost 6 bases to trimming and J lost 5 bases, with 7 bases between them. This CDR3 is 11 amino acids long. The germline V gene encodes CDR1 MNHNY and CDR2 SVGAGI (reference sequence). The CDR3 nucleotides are TGTGCCAGCAGGATAAGGGAGACCCAGTACTTC. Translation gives CASRIRETQYF.

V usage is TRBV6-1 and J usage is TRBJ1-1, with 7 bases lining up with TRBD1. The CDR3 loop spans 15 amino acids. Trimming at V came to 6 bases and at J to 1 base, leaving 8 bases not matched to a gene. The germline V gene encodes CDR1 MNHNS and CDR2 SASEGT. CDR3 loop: CASSRDRSKNTEAFF. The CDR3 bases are TGTGCCAGCAGCCGGGACAGATCCAAGAACACTGAAGCTTTCTTT.

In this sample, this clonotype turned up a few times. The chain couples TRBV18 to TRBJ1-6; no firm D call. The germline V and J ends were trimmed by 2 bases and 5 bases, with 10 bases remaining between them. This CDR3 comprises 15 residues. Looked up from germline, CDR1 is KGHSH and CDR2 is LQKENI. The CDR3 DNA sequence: TGTGCCAGCTCACCAGATCACCGGGATAATTCACCCCTCCACTTT. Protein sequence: CASSPDHRDNSPLHF.

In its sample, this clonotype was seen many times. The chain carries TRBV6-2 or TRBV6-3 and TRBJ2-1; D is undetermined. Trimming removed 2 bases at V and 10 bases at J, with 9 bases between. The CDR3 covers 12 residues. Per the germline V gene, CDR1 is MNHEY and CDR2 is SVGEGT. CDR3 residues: CASSYPVLEQFF. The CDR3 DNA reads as TGTGCCAGCAGTTACCCCGTTTTAGAGCAGTTCTTC.

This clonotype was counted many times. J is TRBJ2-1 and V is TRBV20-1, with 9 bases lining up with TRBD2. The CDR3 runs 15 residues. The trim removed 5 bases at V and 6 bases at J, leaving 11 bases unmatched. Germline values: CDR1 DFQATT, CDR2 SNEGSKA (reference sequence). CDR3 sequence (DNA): TGCAGTGCTCCGAAGGCGGGAGGGATCGGCAATGAGCAGTTCTTC. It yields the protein CSAPKAGGIGNEQFF.

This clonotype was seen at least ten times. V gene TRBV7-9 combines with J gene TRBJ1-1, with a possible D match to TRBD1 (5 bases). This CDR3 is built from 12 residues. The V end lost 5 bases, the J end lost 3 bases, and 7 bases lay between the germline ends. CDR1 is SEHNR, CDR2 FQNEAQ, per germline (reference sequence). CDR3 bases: TGTGCCAGCAGCGGGACGGACACTGAAGCTTTCTTT. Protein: CASSGTDTEAFF.

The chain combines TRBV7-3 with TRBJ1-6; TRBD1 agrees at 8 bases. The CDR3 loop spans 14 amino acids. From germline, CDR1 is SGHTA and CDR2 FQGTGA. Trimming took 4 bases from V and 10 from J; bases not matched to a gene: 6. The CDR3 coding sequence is TGTGCCAGCAGCTACCGGGACAGGACCTCACCCCTCCACTTT. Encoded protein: CASSYRDRTSPLHF.

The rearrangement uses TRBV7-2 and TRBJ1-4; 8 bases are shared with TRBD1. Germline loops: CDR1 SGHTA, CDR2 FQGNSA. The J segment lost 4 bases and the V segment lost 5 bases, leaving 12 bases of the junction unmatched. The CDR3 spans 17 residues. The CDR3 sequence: CASSLNGQGSLNEKLFF. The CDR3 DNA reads TGTGCCAGCAGCCTTAATGGACAGGGTTCCCTTAATGAAAAACTGTTTTTT.

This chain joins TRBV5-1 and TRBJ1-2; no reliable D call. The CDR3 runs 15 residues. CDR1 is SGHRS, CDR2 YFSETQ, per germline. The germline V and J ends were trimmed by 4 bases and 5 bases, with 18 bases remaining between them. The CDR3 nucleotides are TGCGCCAGCAGCGGAAATTCAGGACGGAGGTATGGCTACACCTTC. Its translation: CASSGNSGRRYGYTF.

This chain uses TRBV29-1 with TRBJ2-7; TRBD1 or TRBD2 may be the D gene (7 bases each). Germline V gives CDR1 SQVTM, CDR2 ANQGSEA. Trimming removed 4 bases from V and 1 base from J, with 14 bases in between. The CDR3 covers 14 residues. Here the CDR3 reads CSVGGGQLSYEQYF. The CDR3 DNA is TGCAGCGTTGGGGGGGGACAGTTGTCCTACGAGCAGTACTTC.

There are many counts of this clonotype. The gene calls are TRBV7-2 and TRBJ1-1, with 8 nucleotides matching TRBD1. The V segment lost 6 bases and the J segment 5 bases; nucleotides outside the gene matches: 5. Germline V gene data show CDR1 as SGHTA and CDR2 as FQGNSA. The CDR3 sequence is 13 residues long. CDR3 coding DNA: TGTGCCAGCAGTTTGGACAGGGCGACTGAAGCTTTCTTT. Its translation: CASSLDRATEAFF.

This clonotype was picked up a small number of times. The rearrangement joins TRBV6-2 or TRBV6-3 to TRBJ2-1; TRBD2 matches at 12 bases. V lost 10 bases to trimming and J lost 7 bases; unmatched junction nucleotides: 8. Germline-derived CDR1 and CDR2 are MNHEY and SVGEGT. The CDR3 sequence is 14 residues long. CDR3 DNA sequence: TGTGCCACCCAACTAGCGGGAGGAAGTAATGAGCAGTTCTTC. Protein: CATQLAGGSNEQFF.

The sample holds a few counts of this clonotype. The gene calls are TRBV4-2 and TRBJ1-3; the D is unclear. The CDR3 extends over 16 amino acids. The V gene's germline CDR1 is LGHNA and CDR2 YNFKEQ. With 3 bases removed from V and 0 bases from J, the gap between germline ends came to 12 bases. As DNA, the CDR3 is TGTGCCAGCAGCCAGGCGGCCCAGGCCTCTGGAAACACCATATATTTT. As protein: CASSQAAQASGNTIYF.

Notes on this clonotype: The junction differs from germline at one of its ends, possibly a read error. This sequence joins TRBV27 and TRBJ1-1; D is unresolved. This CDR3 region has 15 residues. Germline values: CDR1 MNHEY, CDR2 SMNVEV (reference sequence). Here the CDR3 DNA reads TGTTCCAGCAGTTTAGTGGGGAGGATGGACACTGAAGCTTTCTTT. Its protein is CSSSLVGRMDTEAFF.

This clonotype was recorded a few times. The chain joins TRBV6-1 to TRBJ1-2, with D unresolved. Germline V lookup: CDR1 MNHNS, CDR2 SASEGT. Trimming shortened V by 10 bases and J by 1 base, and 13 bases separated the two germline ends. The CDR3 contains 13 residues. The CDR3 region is CATSTGNNYGYTF. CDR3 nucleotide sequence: TGTGCCACTTCGACGGGGAATAACTATGGCTACACCTTC.

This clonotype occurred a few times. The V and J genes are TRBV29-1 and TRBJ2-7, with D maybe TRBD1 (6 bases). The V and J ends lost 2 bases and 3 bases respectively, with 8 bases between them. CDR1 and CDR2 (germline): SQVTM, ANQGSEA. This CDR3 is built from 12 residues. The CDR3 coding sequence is TGCAGCGTTGAAACAGGGCTCTACGAGCAGTACTTC. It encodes CSVETGLYEQYF.

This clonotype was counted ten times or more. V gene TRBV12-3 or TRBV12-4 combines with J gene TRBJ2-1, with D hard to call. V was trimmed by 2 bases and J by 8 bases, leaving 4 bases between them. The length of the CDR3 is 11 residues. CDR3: CASSLRYEQFF. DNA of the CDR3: TGTGCCAGCAGTTTAAGATATGAGCAGTTCTTC.

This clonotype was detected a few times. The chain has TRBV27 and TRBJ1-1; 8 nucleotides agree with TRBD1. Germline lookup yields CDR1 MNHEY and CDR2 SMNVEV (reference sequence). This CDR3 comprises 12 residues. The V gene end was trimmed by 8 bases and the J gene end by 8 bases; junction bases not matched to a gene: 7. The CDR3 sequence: CASSGPGGEAFF. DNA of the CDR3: TGTGCCAGCTCGGGTCCAGGGGGCGAAGCTTTCTTT.

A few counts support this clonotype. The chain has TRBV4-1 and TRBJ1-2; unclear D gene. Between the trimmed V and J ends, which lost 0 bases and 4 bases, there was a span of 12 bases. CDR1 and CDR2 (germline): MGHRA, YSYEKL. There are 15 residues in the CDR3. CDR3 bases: TGCGCCAGCAGCCAAGACGTTCTGGACCTCTATGGCTACACCTTC. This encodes CASSQDVLDLYGYTF.

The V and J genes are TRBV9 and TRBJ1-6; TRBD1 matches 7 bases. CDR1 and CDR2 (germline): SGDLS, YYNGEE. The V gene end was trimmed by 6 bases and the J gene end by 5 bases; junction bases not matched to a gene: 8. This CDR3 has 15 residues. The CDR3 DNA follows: TGTGCCAGCACAGGGGGATCGGTCGATAATTCACCCCTCCACTTT. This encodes CASTGGSVDNSPLHF.

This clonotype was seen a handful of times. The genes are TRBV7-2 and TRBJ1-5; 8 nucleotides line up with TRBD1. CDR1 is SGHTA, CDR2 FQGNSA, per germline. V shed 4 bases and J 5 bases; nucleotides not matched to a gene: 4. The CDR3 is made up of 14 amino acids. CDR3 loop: CASSYGTGYQPQHF. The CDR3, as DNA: TGTGCCAGCAGCTATGGGACAGGATATCAGCCCCAGCATTTT.

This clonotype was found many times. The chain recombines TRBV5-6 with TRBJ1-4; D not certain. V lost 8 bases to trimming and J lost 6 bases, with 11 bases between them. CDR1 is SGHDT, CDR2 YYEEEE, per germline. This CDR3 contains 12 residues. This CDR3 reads CASAGQDEKLFF. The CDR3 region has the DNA TGTGCCAGTGCTGGGCAGGATGAAAAACTGTTTTTT.

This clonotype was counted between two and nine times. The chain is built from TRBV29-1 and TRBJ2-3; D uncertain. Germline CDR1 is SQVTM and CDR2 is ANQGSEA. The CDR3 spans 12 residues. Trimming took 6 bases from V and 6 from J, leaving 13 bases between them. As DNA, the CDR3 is TGCAGCGTCAAATTCACCGGGGATACGCAGTATTTT. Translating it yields CSVKFTGDTQYF.

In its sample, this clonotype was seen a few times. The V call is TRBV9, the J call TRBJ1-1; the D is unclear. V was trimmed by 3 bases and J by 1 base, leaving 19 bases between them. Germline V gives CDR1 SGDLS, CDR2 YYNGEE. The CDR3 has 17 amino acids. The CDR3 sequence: CASSGGGREVQNTEAFF. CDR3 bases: TGTGCCAGCAGCGGAGGAGGTAGGGAGGTCCAGAACACTGAAGCTTTCTTT.

CDR3 region: CASSFKEADRADGELFF. CDR3 coding DNA: TGTGCCAGCAGTTTTAAAGAGGCGGACAGGGCGGACGGGGAGCTGTTTTTT. The rearrangement joins TRBV27 to TRBJ2-2; TRBD1 matches 8 bases. The CDR3 consists of 17 residues. With 3 bases clipped from V and 7 bases from J, the junction kept 13 bases outside the gene matches. The germline V gene has CDR1 MNHEY and CDR2 SMNVEV (reference sequence).